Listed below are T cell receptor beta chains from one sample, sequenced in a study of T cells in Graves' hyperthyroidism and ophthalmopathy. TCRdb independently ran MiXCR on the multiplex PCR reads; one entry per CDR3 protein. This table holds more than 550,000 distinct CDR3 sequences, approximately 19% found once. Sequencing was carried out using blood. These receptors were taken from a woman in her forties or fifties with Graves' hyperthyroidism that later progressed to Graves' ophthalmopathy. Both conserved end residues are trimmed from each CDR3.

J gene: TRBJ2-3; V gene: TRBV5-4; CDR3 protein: ASSLDRGYADTQY
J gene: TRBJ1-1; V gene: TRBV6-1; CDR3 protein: ASISGYDTEAF
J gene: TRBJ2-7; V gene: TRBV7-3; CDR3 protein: ASSLTGGRGPYEQY
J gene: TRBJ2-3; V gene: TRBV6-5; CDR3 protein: ASSFQRNTQY
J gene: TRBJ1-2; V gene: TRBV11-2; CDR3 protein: ASSQVGGGRNYGYT
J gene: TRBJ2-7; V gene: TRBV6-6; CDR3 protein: ASSYGRVPYEQY
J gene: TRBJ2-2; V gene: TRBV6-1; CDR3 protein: ASSPDITGELF
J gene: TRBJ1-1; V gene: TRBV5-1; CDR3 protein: ASSLAKGGLNTEAF
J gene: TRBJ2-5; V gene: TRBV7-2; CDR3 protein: ASSPGGGRSETQY
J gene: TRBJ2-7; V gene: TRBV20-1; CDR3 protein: SARDRTGPHSYEQY
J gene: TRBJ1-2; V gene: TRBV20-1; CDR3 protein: SVHTGGRNYGYT
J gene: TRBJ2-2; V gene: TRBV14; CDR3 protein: ASSLSVDANTGELF